The sample holds a few counts of the clone carrying this TCR beta chain. As yet, its antigen is unknown. Assay used: immunoSEQ multiplex PCR; TCRdb lists only in-frame clones, some missing. The table has roughly 61,000 clones, roughly four fifths seen once; the top ten hold over 2%. The entry originates in a study of vaccination effects on CD4 cells after COVID-19. V lost 4 bases and J lost 9, with 14 bases in between. The CDR3 spans 14 residues. In germline, CDR1 is SGHNT, CDR2 YYREEE (reference sequence). Within the ViraFEST assay, antigen-specific CD4+ T cells underwent expansion with viral peptide pools prior to sequencing. A roughly 10-day culture period preceded the isolation of CD4+ T cells.

The sample consisted of CD4+ T cells from PBMCs cultured with HCoV-229E spike peptides, taken before COVID-19 vaccination. The gene calls are TRBV5-4 and TRBJ1-6; D remains unclear. The clonotype originates from a human donor who received a COVID-19 vaccine. DNA of the CDR3: TGTGCCAGCAGCACGGACTTGGTAATTTCACCCCTCCACTTT. Translated: CASSTDLVISPLHF.